The 28 T cell receptor beta chains given below trace back to one sample, sequenced in a study of blood T cell repertoires in COVID-19. Using immunoSEQ multiplex PCR, the repertoire was profiled, and TCRdb retains in-frame clones only, with some absent. Of approximately 130,000 clones listed, approximately 90% were seen once; the top ten hold around 2.1%. Sequenced: peripheral blood. These receptors all stem from a woman in her forties or fifties with acute or convalescent COVID-19.

In its sample, this clone was seen a few times. The chain couples TRBV30 to TRBJ2-7; D is unresolved. The CDR3 runs 16 residues. The germline V gene encodes CDR1 GTSNPN and CDR2 SVGIG (reference sequence). V was shortened by 0 bases and J by 0 bases, with 15 bases between the two germline ends. The DNA of the CDR3 is TGTGCCTGGAGTGTACGAATGGCAGGAAGCTCCTACGAGCAGTACTTC. This encodes CAWSVRMAGSSYEQYF.

The gene calls are TRBV19 and TRBJ1-2, with 9 bases that match TRBD1. Germline CDR1 reads LNHDA; CDR2 reads SQIVND (reference sequence). The CDR3 is 15 residues long. V dropped 4 bases and J dropped 4; count of bases not matched to a gene: 7. The chain's CDR3 is CASSTPGTGTYGYTF. DNA for the CDR3: TGTGCCAGTAGTACTCCCGGGACAGGGACCTATGGCTACACCTTC.

This clone has only one observation. The chain employs TRBV5-6 and TRBJ1-2, with a possible D match to TRBD1 (6 bases). The germline CDR1 and CDR2 sequences are SGHDT and YYEEEE. Trimming shortened V by 1 base and J by 4 bases, and 11 bases separated the two germline ends. The CDR3 has 14 amino acids. The CDR3 bases are TGTGCCAGCAGCTTGCTACAGGGAACCTATGGCTACACCTTC. Protein: CASSLLQGTYGYTF.

The chain employs TRBV19 and TRBJ2-1, with D possibly being TRBD2 (5 bases). Trimming removed 5 bases at V and 4 bases at J, with 18 bases between. CDR3 length equals 16 residues. Germline loops: CDR1 LNHDA, CDR2 SQIVND (reference sequence). The CDR3 sequence is CASSPGRGEGYNEQFF. The CDR3 coding sequence is TGTGCCAGTAGTCCCGGACGGGGAGAAGGTTACAATGAGCAGTTCTTC.

This clone was recorded once. This chain links TRBV30 with TRBJ1-3; TRBD1 aligns across 7 bases. With 0 bases clipped from V and 0 bases from J, the junction kept 8 bases outside the gene matches. Looked up from germline, CDR1 is GTSNPN and CDR2 is SVGIG (reference sequence). This CDR3 comprises 17 residues. As DNA, the CDR3 is TGTGCCTGGAGTGTACTCGACAGGGCGAACTCTGGAAACACCATATATTTT. It codes for CAWSVLDRANSGNTIYF.

The chain couples TRBV3-1 (or the pseudogene TRBV3-2) to TRBJ1-2; D perhaps matches TRBD1 (6 bases). Germline assignment: CDR1 LGHDT and CDR2 YNNKEL (reference sequence). V lost 1 base and J lost 6, with 18 bases in between. The length of the CDR3 is 16 residues. This CDR3 reads CASSQAGEGRRNGYTF. The CDR3, as DNA: TGTGCCAGCAGCCAAGCAGGGGAAGGGCGGCGGAATGGCTACACCTTC.

V is TRBV19 and J is TRBJ2-1; 9 bases map to TRBD2. The CDR3 sequence is 17 residues long. Losses at the gene ends were 8 bases for V and 7 bases for J; bases not matched to a gene: 18. The germline gives CDR1 LNHDA, CDR2 SQIVND (reference sequence). CDR3 bases: TGTGCCAGTGCGGCTAGTTCAATTAGCGGGGGTGAAAATGAGCAGTTCTTC. It is translated as CASAASSISGGENEQFF.

In DNA form, the CDR3 reads TGTGCCAGCAGCGCCCGACAGGGGGATCAGCCCCAGCATTTT. Protein sequence: CASSARQGDQPQHF. The gene calls are TRBV2 and TRBJ1-5, with 9 bases lining up with TRBD1. V was pared by 6 bases and J by 5 bases, with 5 bases of the junction left unmatched. CDR1 is SNHLY, CDR2 FYNNEI, per germline. The CDR3 contains 14 residues.

The rearrangement links TRBV6-2 or TRBV6-3 to TRBJ1-2, with 9 bases aligning to TRBD1. This CDR3 comprises 16 residues. V shed 5 bases, J shed 2 bases, and the junction held 9 bases outside the gene matches. Per germline, CDR1 MNHEY and CDR2 SVGEGT. DNA for the CDR3: TGTGCCAGCAGTCTCAGTCCCGGGACAGGGAACTATGGCTACACCTTC. This translates into CASSLSPGTGNYGYTF.

The chain has TRBV6-5 and TRBJ1-5; D is perhaps TRBD1 (5 bases). The V gene lost 6 bases and the J gene lost 4 bases, with 10 bases spanning the gap. This CDR3 region has 13 residues. Per the germline V gene, CDR1 is MNHEY and CDR2 is SVGAGI. The CDR3 reads CASRRDLNQPQHF. As DNA, the CDR3 is TGTGCCAGCAGGCGGGACCTAAATCAGCCCCAGCATTTT.

The V gene is TRBV7-2, the J gene TRBJ2-3; 8 nucleotides line up with TRBD1. This CDR3 region has 14 residues. From germline, CDR1 is SGHTA and CDR2 FQGNSA. Trimming cost V 3 bases and J 3 bases; bases outside gene matches: 2. The CDR3 DNA sequence: TGTGCCAGCAGCTTGGGGACAGGTACAGATACGCAGTATTTT. As protein: CASSLGTGTDTQYF.

The J gene is TRBJ1-5, the V gene TRBV7-5; no DNA check was done on the table's D call, TRBD1. TRBV7-5 is listed as a pseudogene. This CDR3 contains 13 residues. The DNA for the CDR3 is TGTGTCAGTCACGGGACAGCCAATCAGCCCCAGCATTTT. This translates into CVSHGTANQPQHF.

The CDR3 here is CASSVTPLSAPNTGELFF. Written as DNA, the CDR3 is TGTGCCAGCAGTGTAACCCCGCTCAGCGCCCCGAACACCGGGGAGCTGTTTTTT. The chain combines TRBV6-1 with TRBJ2-2; D gene unclear. This CDR3 has 18 residues. Germline loops: CDR1 MNHNS, CDR2 SASEGT. V was cut by 4 bases and J by 0 bases, with 18 bases left in between.

The rearrangement links TRBV19 to TRBJ1-1, with 7 positions matching TRBD1. The germline gives CDR1 LNHDA, CDR2 SQIVND (reference sequence). V trimming: 8 bases; J trimming: 4 bases; junction bases outside the gene matches: 4. The CDR3 runs to 12 residues. The CDR3 region is CASLRDSTEAFF. CDR3 DNA sequence: TGTGCCAGTCTCCGGGACAGCACTGAAGCTTTCTTT.

The chain recombines TRBV10-1 with TRBJ2-7; tentative D call: TRBD2 (6 bases). The CDR3 spans 12 residues. Per germline, CDR1 WNHNN and CDR2 SYGVQD (reference sequence). The V and J ends lost 3 bases and 5 bases respectively, with 8 bases between them. The chain's CDR3 is CASSDRGNEQYF. The CDR3 DNA follows: TGCGCCAGCAGTGACCGGGGGAACGAGCAGTACTTC.

The CDR3, as DNA: TGTGCCAGCAGCCTCGAAAACAGGGGCGGCGAAAAACTGTTTTTT. Its protein product is CASSLENRGGEKLFF. J is TRBJ1-4 and V is TRBV3-1 (or the pseudogene TRBV3-2); 7 bases align to TRBD1. From germline, CDR1 is LGHDT and CDR2 YNNKEL (reference sequence). Losses at the gene ends were 4 bases for V and 8 bases for J; bases not matched to a gene: 10. The CDR3 covers 15 residues.

As DNA, the CDR3 is TGTGCCAGCAAATTAATGGGACTAGCGGATTACAATGAGCAGTTCTTC. Protein product: CASKLMGLADYNEQFF. The chain links TRBV21-1 to TRBJ2-1; TRBD2, the D gene given by the table, was not confirmed from the DNA. TRBV21-1 is noted as a pseudogene. This CDR3 region has 16 residues.

V and J are TRBV27 and TRBJ2-6; D remains ambiguous. CDR1 is MNHEY and CDR2 is SMNVEV in the germline V gene (reference sequence). V was clipped by 4 bases and J by 3 bases, with 7 bases between them. This CDR3 spans 14 amino acids. The CDR3 region is CASSWAVGANVLTF. The CDR3 coding sequence is TGTGCCAGCAGTTGGGCAGTTGGGGCCAACGTCCTGACTTTC.

V and J are TRBV7-8 and TRBJ1-4; 9 positions agree with TRBD1. CDR1 SGHVS and CDR2 FQNEAQ come from the germline V gene. The CDR3 loop spans 15 amino acids. With V trimmed by 1 base and J by 5 bases, 2 bases remained unmatched. CDR3 sequence: CASSLVGTGNEKLFF. CDR3 nucleotide sequence: TGTGCCAGCAGCTTAGTAGGGACAGGGAATGAAAAACTGTTTTTT.

The rearrangement links TRBV6-2 or TRBV6-3 to TRBJ1-2, with a tentative D call TRBD1 (5 bases). The CDR3 totals 14 residues. V was clipped by 2 bases and J by 4 bases, with 11 bases between them. CDR1 and CDR2 from the germline V gene are MNHEY and SVGEGT. CDR3 nucleotides: TGTGCCAGCAGTTACACAGGAGGGTCCTATGGCTACACCTTC. It yields the protein CASSYTGGSYGYTF.

The V and J genes are TRBV30 and TRBJ2-1; D is uncertain. V was cut by 0 bases and J by 9 bases, with 12 bases left in between. CDR1 and CDR2 from the germline V gene are GTSNPN and SVGIG (reference sequence). The CDR3 has 13 residues. CDR3 sequence (DNA): TGTGCCTGGAGTGTACAAGTGGGCGTTGAGCAGTTCTTC. Protein product: CAWSVQVGVEQFF.

The rearrangement uses TRBV29-1 and TRBJ1-1; D may be TRBD1 (6 bases). V was clipped by 8 bases and J by 0 bases, with 13 bases between them. Germline-derived CDR1 and CDR2 are SQVTM and ANQGSEA. There are 13 residues in the CDR3. CDR3 in DNA: TGCAGCACTGGACAGCTAATGAACACTGAAGCTTTCTTT. It specifies CSTGQLMNTEAFF.

V gene TRBV28 combines with J gene TRBJ2-1; 7 bases fit TRBD1. The length of the CDR3 is 16 residues. From germline, CDR1 is MDHEN and CDR2 SYDVKM. Unmatched junction bases numbered 14, after V lost 6 bases and J lost 6 bases. This CDR3 reads CASRYSRDRTGNEQFF. CDR3 in DNA: TGTGCCAGCAGGTACTCCCGGGACAGAACTGGCAATGAGCAGTTCTTC.

The count of this clone is one. This chain joins TRBV5-1 and TRBJ2-7, with a tentative D call TRBD2 (5 bases). Germline assignment: CDR1 SGHRS and CDR2 YFSETQ. The CDR3 extends over 14 amino acids. Between the trimmed V and J ends, which lost 1 base and 6 bases, there was a span of 14 bases. The DNA for the CDR3 is TGCGCCAGCAGCTTGCTAGAGGGCCGCGGCGAGCAGTACTTC. It translates to CASSLLEGRGEQYF.

The chain combines TRBV6-5 with TRBJ2-7, with 9 bases lining up with TRBD2. This CDR3 is built from 13 residues. The germline V gene encodes CDR1 MNHEY and CDR2 SVGAGI. The CDR3 nucleotides read TGTGCGGCAGTGGATAGCGGGAGTTACGAGCAGTACTTC. Residues: CAAVDSGSYEQYF.

This sequence joins TRBV18 and TRBJ1-5; TRBD1 matches 7 bases. This CDR3 region has 15 residues. Germline values: CDR1 KGHSH, CDR2 LQKENI. V dropped 3 bases and J dropped 4; count of bases not matched to a gene: 6. The CDR3 nucleotides read TGTGCCAGCTCACCTAAGACAGGGCCAAATCAGCCCCAGCATTTT. Amino acid sequence: CASSPKTGPNQPQHF.

This chain joins TRBV4-1 and TRBJ2-1; unclear D gene. Deletions cut 1 base from V and 0 bases from J, with 13 bases between. This CDR3 is built from 17 residues. CDR1 and CDR2 from the germline V gene are MGHRA and YSYEKL. The CDR3 bases are TGCGCCAGCAGCCAAGTACGCGGCTCTAGCTCCTACAATGAGCAGTTCTTC. Translation gives CASSQVRGSSSYNEQFF.

The chain joins TRBV6-5 to TRBJ1-2; 8 nucleotides line up with TRBD1. The CDR3 runs 14 residues. V lost 5 bases, J lost 5 bases, and 7 bases stayed unmatched. CDR1 is MNHEY and CDR2 is SVGAGI in the germline V gene. The CDR3 is CASSPLTGAYGYTF. CDR3 in DNA: TGTGCCAGCAGTCCCCTGACAGGGGCTTATGGCTACACCTTC.